Included here is one T cell receptor beta chain sequence, with context. Its specificity is not known. This entry is derived from a study of cytomegalovirus exposure and HLA in healthy donors. As for the study in general: HLA-typed donors were the source of 83 million or so unique TCRs held in an early data release.

Study findings and constraints: TCR beta chains numbering approximately 150 were designated cytomegalovirus-associated. Some public TCRs appeared in many individuals, while most sequences were rare.

Amplification used 60 Vbeta primers and 13 Jbeta primers. Data came from immunoSEQ multiplex PCR; TCRdb stores just in-frame clones and leaves some out. This table has about 140,000 clones, 80% appearing once. The source of this sequence is a woman in her 30s in good health and CMV-seronegative. The sample was PBMCs.

CDR3 DNA: TGTGCCTGGAGTGTTAGTGGGGACTATTCCTACGAGCAGTACTTC. Translated: CAWSVSGDYSYEQYF. The gene calls are TRBV30 and TRBJ2-5; 7 bases agree with TRBD2. Judging by the DNA end, TRBJ2-7 fits better; the J call may be wrong. This CDR3 region has 15 residues. Per the germline V gene, CDR1 is GTSNPN and CDR2 is SVGIG (reference sequence).